The clone carrying this T cell receptor (beta chain) has more than one count but fewer than ten. The record originates from a study of cytomegalovirus exposure and HLA in healthy donors. The PCR ran on 60 Vbeta and 13 Jbeta primers. Repertoires were generated with immunoSEQ multiplex PCR, while TCRdb's copy carries only in-frame clones and drops some. This table holds approximately 150,000 clones, 60% to 80% found once. Germline V gene lookup returns CDR1 MNHNS and CDR2 SASEGT. This CDR3 is built from 15 residues. The ends lost 1 base at V and 7 bases at J; junction bases unmatched: 7. The TCR comes from a female donor in good health and CMV-seronegative. The V and J genes are TRBV6-1 and TRBJ2-7; 10 bases are a match to TRBD1. The sequencing sample was made of PBMCs. CDR3 amino acids: CASSEGQGAPGEQYF. The DNA for the CDR3 is TGTGCCAGCAGTGAAGGACAGGGGGCTCCGGGGGAGCAGTACTTC.